Listed below are T cell receptor beta chains from one sample, sequenced in a study of blood T cell repertoires in COVID-19. The method was immunoSEQ multiplex PCR; TCRdb's version includes in-frame clones alone and lacks a portion of them. Among 35,000 to 50,000 clones listed, approximately 89% were seen once. Sequenced material: peripheral blood. Receptors were obtained from a human donor in a cohort sampled during active COVID-19. The CDR3 runs from the conserved cysteine through the conserved F or W. The D gene is left open where the match is weak. Part of the rows lack a size; the others show once, few, many or a class for expanded clones.

TRBV28,.,TRBJ1-2,.,TGTGCCAGCAGTTTATCCAGGGGTGGCGGCTACACCTTC,CASSLSRGGGYTF
TRBV2,TRBD1,TRBJ1-2,.,TGTGCCAGCAGTGATGACAGGGCGTATAACTATGGCTACACCTTC,CASSDDRAYNYGYTF
TRBV2,.,TRBJ2-7,.,TGTGCCAGCAGTCTGGACAGAAACTACGAGCAGTACTTC,CASSLDRNYEQYF
TRBV6-5,TRBD2,TRBJ2-7,.,TGTGCCAGCAGTTTGTATACTAGCGAGGCCTACGAGCAGTACTTC,CASSLYTSEAYEQYF
TRBV27,.,TRBJ2-5,few,TGTGCCAGCAGTTCTCAGGGTAGTGGGACCCAGTACTTC,CASSSQGSGTQYF
TRBV14,.,TRBJ2-7,once,TGTGCCAGCAGCCAAGATTTAGTCTCCTACGAGCAGTACTTC,CASSQDLVSYEQYF
TRBV5-1,.,TRBJ2-3,.,TGCGCCAGCACACCGGGACTTCACACAGATACGCAGTATTTT,CASTPGLHTDTQYF
TRBV19,.,TRBJ1-1,.,TGTGCCAGTGATACAGGGAACACTGAAGCTTTCTTT,CASDTGNTEAFF
TRBV19,.,TRBJ2-3,few,TGTGCCAGTAGTATACGGGAGTCTACGCAGTATTTT,CASSIRESTQYF
TRBV25-1,.,TRBJ1-3,.,TGTGCCAGCAGTGCAGGGATTGGAGCGGGAAACACCATATATTTT,CASSAGIGAGNTIYF
TRBV19,TRBD1,TRBJ1-2,.,TGTGCCAGTAGTACCGGAGGGACAGGGATCCCCTATGGCTACACCTTC,CASSTGGTGIPYGYTF
TRBV18,.,TRBJ2-3,.,TGTGCCAGCTCACCTCTAACTCCTAGCACAGATACGCAGTATTTT,CASSPLTPSTDTQYF
TRBV7-9,.,TRBJ2-2,few,TGTGCCAGCTTCACTAGCCGAAACACCGGGGAGCTGTTTTTT,CASFTSRNTGELFF
TRBV7-2,.,TRBJ2-7,once,TGTGCCAGCAGCTTAAGCGGAACTTACGAGCAGTACTTC,CASSLSGTYEQYF
TRBV11-2,TRBD2,TRBJ2-7,few,TGTGCCAGCAGCCCGCCGGGACTAGCATATACCGGGCAGTACTTC,CASSPPGLAYTGQYF
TRBV5-1,TRBD1,TRBJ1-4,.,TGCGCCAGCAGCTTGGGGGGGACAGGCAGAAATGAAAAACTGTTTTTT,CASSLGGTGRNEKLFF
TRBV4-1,.,TRBJ1-1,.,TGCGCCAGCAGCCAAGGGGCCAGAGCTACTGAAGCTTTCTTT,CASSQGARATEAFF
TRBV2,TRBD1,TRBJ1-2,.,TGTGCCAGCAGTGCACCGCTCGGGACAGGGAACTATGGCTACACCTTC,CASSAPLGTGNYGYTF
TRBV11-2,.,TRBJ1-1,.,TGTGCCAGCAGCTTAAGGATGGGGGGGCGCGGCACTGAAGCTTTCTTT,CASSLRMGGRGTEAFF
TRBV5-4,.,TRBJ1-2,.,TGTGCCAGCAGCTCGAAGGGGGGGAACTATGGCTACACCTTC,CASSSKGGNYGYTF
TRBV5-1,TRBD1,TRBJ1-1,.,TGCGCCAGCAGGCGGGGGACAGGGGTTTTTACTGAAGCTTTCTTT,CASRRGTGVFTEAFF
TRBV28,TRBD1,TRBJ1-2,.,TGTGCCAGCAGTCCAAACAGGGGGTATGGCTACACCTTC,CASSPNRGYGYTF
TRBV19,.,TRBJ2-7,few,TGTGCCAGTAGTATAACACAGAAGGACGAGCAGTACTTC,CASSITQKDEQYF
TRBV11-2,.,TRBJ2-5,.,TGTGCCAGCAGCTTAGGGGCTTCTCCAAAAGAGACCCAGTACTTC,CASSLGASPKETQYF
TRBV19,.,TRBJ2-5,.,TGTGCCAGTAGTATAGGGGGGCTCGGGGTACAAGAGACCCAGTACTTC,CASSIGGLGVQETQYF
TRBV6-1,TRBD2,TRBJ2-3,once,TGTGCCAGCAGTGAAGTCTCTAGCGGGACATACACAGATACGCAGTATTTT,CASSEVSSGTYTDTQYF
TRBV27,.,TRBJ2-7,.,TGTGCCAGCAGTTCAACAGGCGAGCAGTACTTC,CASSSTGEQYF
TRBV15,.,TRBJ1-4,.,TGTGCCACCAGCAGAGCGACACGTGAAAAACTGTTTTTT,CATSRATREKLFF
TRBV6-5,.,TRBJ2-1,.,TGTGCCAGCAGTTCTTGGACAAGCTCCTACAATGAGCAGTTCTTC,CASSSWTSSYNEQFF
TRBV19,.,TRBJ1-1,.,TGTGCCGTTGAAAGCAGGGAGAACACTGAAGCTTTCTTT,CAVESRENTEAFF
TRBV4-1,.,TRBJ1-1,.,TGCGCCAGCAGCCAAGGGCAGGGGTGGAACACTGAAGCTTTCTTT,CASSQGQGWNTEAFF
TRBV4-2,TRBD1,TRBJ1-5,.,TGTGCCAGCAGCCAAGGGGACACGACAGGGCTGCAGCCCCAGCATTTT,CASSQGDTTGLQPQHF
TRBV10-3,TRBD2,TRBJ2-3,.,TGTGCCATCAGTGGACTAGCGGGGGGGGATACGCAGTATTTT,CAISGLAGGDTQYF
TRBV18,.,TRBJ2-7,.,TGTGCCAGCTCTGCCCTGGGCGGGACGATCGACGAGCAGTACTTC,CASSALGGTIDEQYF
TRBV3-1/TRBV3-2,TRBD1,TRBJ1-6,.,TGTGCCAGCAGCTCTGCCCTGACAGGGATTAATTCACCCCTCCACTTT,CASSSALTGINSPLHF
TRBV6-6,.,TRBJ2-7,.,TGTGCCAGCAGTCCTGGACAGTTCGGGGAGCAGTACTTC,CASSPGQFGEQYF
TRBV24-1,.,TRBJ2-2,.,TGTGCCACCAGCAAAACTTTGCAGGGGACCGGGGAGCTGTTTTTT,CATSKTLQGTGELFF
TRBV11-2,.,TRBJ1-6,.,TGTGCCAGCAGCTTAGATCTTGGGGCTGGTTCACCCCTCCACTTT,CASSLDLGAGSPLHF
TRBV19,.,TRBJ2-1,.,TGTGCCAGTAGTATATCGCAGCGTAGCTCCTACAATGAGCAGTTCTTC,CASSISQRSSYNEQFF
TRBV7-3,TRBD2,TRBJ2-3,.,TGTGCCAGCAGCTTATCGGGGGGGCACACAGATACGCAGTATTTT,CASSLSGGHTDTQYF
TRBV2,TRBD2,TRBJ2-1,once,TGTGCCAGCAGTGACAGCCTACTAGCGGGAGGGGTCCATGAGCAGTTCTTC,CASSDSLLAGGVHEQFF
TRBV6-1,.,TRBJ1-2,.,TGTGCCAGCAGTGACAGGGAAGGCTACACCTTC,CASSDREGYTF
TRBV11-3,.,TRBJ2-3,.,TGTGCCAGCAGCTCGGGCGGGATTGGCACAGATACGCAGTATTTT,CASSSGGIGTDTQYF
TRBV6-6,.,TRBJ1-5,.,TGTGCCAGCAGTTACTGGAGGCAGCCCCAGCATTTT,CASSYWRQPQHF
TRBV11-2,.,TRBJ2-3,.,TGTGCCAGCAGCCCCTTCAGTCCAGATACGCAGTATTTT,CASSPFSPDTQYF
TRBV5-4,TRBD2,TRBJ2-1,.,TGTGCCAGCAGGTCAACTAGCGGGAGACGTTCTTTGAATGAGCAGTTCTTC,CASRSTSGRRSLNEQFF
TRBV28,.,TRBJ1-2,.,TGTGCCACCTTTGGGGGGGGACGGGGGGTTAACTATGGCTACACCTTC,CATFGGGRGVNYGYTF
TRBV3-1/TRBV3-2,.,TRBJ1-4,.,TGTGCCAGCAGCCAGCAATACCGGGTAGGCGAAAAACTGTTTTTT,CASSQQYRVGEKLFF
TRBV4-2,TRBD1,TRBJ2-7,.,TGTGCCAGCAGCCAACCGGGACAGGAGATATACGAGCAGTACTTC,CASSQPGQEIYEQYF
TRBV5-1,.,TRBJ1-4,once,TGCGCCAGCAGCTTGGGAGGGAACGGGGAAAAACTGTTTTTT,CASSLGGNGEKLFF
TRBV24-1,TRBD1,TRBJ1-2,.,TGTGCCACCGACAGGGACCAGGGCTACACCTTC,CATDRDQGYTF
TRBV5-1,TRBD2,TRBJ2-1,.,TGCGCCAGCAGCTTTACCGGGACTAGCGGGGTTTACAATGAGCAGTTCTTC,CASSFTGTSGVYNEQFF
TRBV4-3,TRBD2,TRBJ2-1,.,TGCGCCAGCAGCCAAGCCGGGACTAGGAGCAATGAGCAGTTCTTC,CASSQAGTRSNEQFF